The sample holds a few counts of the clone carrying this T cell receptor beta chain. Its antigen remains unknown. Using a J-beta primer mix together with a sample-barcoded 5' primer, a second PCR was run for about 6 to 11 cycles. Using its own MiXCR run on the 5' RACE reads, TCRdb lists one record per CDR3 protein. This sample yields 980,000 or so distinct CDR3 sequences, of which roughly 50% are seen a single time; about an eighth belongs to the top ten. CDR3 length equals 13 residues. Germline V lookup: CDR1 MNHEY, CDR2 SMNVEV (reference sequence). V was trimmed by 5 bases and J by 9 bases, leaving 14 bases between them. The data are from a study of blood T cells in healthy people across ages. Findings of the study overall: In long-lived donors, naive CD4+ cell counts and diversity exceeded those of aged donors. The recorded TCR beta diversity per million T cells decreased in a roughly linear manner with age. Diversity estimates from one million T cells were considered underestimates.

The sample comprised blood. The TCR comes from a man younger than 45 in good health. The V call is TRBV27, the J call TRBJ2-1, with D possibly matching TRBD2 (5 bases). The CDR3 DNA follows: TGTGCCAGCAGTCCAATTTGGGGAGCTGAGCAGTTCTTC. Translated: CASSPIWGAEQFF.